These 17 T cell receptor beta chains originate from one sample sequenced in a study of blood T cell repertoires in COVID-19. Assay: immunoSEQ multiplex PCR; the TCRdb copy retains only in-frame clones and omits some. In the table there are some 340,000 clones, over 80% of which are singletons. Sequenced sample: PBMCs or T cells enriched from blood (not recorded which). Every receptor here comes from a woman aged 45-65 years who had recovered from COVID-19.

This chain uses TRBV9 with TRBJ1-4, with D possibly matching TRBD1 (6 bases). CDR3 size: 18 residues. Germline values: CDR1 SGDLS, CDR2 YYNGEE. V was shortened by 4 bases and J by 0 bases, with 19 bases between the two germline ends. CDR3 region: CASSPRPGTFATNEKLFF. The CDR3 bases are TGTGCCAGCAGCCCCCGTCCCGGGACATTTGCAACTAATGAAAAACTGTTTTTT. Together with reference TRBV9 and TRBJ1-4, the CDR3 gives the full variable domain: DSGVTQTPKHLITATGQRVTLRCSPRSGDLSVYWYQQSLDQGLQFLIQYYNGEERAKGNILERFSAQQFPDLHSELNLSSLELGDSALYFCASSPRPGTFATNEKLFFGSGTQLSVL.

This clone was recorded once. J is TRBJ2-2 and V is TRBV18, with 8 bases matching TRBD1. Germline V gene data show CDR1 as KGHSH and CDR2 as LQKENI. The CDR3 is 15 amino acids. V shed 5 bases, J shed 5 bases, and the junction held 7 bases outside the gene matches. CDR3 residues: CASSTQGVRTGELFF. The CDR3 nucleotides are TGTGCCAGCTCAACACAGGGGGTCAGAACCGGGGAGCTGTTTTTT. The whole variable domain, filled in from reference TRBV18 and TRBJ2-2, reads NAGVMQNPRHLVRRRGQEARLRCSPMKGHSHVYWYRQLPEEGLKFMVYLQKENIIDESGMPKERFSAEFPKEGPSILRIQQVVRGDSAAYFCASSTQGVRTGELFFGEGSRLTVL.

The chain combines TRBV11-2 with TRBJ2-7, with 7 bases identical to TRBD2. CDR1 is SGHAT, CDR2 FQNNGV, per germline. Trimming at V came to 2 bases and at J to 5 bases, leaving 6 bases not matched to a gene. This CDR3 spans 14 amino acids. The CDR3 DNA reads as TGTGCCAGCAGCTTAAGCGGGGACCCCCACGAGCAGTACTTC. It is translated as CASSLSGDPHEQYF.

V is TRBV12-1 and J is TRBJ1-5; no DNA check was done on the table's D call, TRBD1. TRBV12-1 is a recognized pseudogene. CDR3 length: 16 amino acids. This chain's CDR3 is CASSFIGQNSNQPQHF. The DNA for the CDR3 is TGTGCCAGCAGCTTTATCGGACAGAATAGCAATCAGCCCCAGCATTTT.

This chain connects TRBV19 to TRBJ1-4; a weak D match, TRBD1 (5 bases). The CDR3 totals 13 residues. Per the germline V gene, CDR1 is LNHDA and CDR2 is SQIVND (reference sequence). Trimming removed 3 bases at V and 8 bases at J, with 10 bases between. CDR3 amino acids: CASSIMGGEKLFF. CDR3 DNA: TGTGCCAGTAGTATTATGGGGGGGGAAAAACTGTTTTTT.

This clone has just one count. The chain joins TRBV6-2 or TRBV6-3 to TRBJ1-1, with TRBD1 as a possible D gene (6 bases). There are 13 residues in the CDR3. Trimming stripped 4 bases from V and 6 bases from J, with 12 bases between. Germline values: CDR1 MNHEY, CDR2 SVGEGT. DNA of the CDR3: TGTGCCAGCAGTTTAACAGGGTGGGCTGAAGCTTTCTTT. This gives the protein CASSLTGWAEAFF.

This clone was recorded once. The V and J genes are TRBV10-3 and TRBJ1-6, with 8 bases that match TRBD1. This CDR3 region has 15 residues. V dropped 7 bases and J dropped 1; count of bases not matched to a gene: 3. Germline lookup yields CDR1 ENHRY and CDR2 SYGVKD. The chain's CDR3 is CAIKDRASYNSPLHF. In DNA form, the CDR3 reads TGTGCCATCAAGGACAGGGCGTCCTATAATTCACCCCTCCACTTT.

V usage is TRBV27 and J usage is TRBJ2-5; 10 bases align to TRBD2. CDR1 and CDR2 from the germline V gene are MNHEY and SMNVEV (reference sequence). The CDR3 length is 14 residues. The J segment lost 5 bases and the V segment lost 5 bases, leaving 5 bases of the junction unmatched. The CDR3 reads CASSMLAGEETQYF. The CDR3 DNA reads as TGTGCCAGCAGTATGCTAGCGGGAGAGGAGACCCAGTACTTC.

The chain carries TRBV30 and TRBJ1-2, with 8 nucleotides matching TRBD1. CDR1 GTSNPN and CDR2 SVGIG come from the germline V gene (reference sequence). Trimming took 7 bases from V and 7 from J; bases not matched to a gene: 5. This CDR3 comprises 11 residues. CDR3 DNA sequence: TGTGCCTTAGACAGGGGATTTGGCTACACCTTC. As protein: CALDRGFGYTF. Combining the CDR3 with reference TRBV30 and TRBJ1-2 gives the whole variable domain SQTIHQWPATLVQPVGSPLSLECTVEGTSNPNLYWYRQAAGRGLQLLFYSVGIGQISSEVPQNLSASRPQDRQFILSSKKLLLSDSGFYLCALDRGFGYTFGSGTRLTVV.

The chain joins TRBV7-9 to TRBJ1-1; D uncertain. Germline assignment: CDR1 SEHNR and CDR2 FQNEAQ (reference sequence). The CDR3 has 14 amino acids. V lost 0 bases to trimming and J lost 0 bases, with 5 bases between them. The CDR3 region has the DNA TGTGCCAGCAGCTTAGCGCAGGTGAACACTGAAGCTTTCTTT. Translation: CASSLAQVNTEAFF.

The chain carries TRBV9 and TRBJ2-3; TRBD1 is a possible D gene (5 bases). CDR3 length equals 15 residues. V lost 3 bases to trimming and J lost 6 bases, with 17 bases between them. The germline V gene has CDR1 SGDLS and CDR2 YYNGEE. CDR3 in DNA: TGTGCCAGCAGCGAGGGGATCCACCCGACGGATACGCAGTATTTT. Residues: CASSEGIHPTDTQYF.

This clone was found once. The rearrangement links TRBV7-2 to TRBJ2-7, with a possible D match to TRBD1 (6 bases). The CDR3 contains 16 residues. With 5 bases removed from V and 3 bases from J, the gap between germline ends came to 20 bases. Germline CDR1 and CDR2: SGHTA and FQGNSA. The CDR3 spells CASSTNRDTNYYEQYF. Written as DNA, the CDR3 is TGTGCCAGCAGCACAAATCGGGACACAAATTACTACGAGCAGTACTTC.

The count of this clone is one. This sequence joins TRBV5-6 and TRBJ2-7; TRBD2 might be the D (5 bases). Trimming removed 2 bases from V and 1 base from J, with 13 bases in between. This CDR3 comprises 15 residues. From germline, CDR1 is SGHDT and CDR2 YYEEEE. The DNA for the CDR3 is TGTGCCAGCAGCTTTCACCCGGGCGGGTCCTACGAGCAGTACTTC. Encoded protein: CASSFHPGGSYEQYF. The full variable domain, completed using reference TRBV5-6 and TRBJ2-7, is DAGVTQSPTHLIKTRGQQVTLRCSPKSGHDTVSWYQQALGQGPQFIFQYYEEEERQRGNFPDRFSGHQFPNYSSELNVNALLLGDSALYLCASSFHPGGSYEQYFGPGTRLTVT.

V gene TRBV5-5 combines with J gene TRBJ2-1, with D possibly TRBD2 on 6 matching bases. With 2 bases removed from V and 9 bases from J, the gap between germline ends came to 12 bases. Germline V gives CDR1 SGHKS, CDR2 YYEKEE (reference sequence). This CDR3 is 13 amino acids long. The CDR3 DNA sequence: TGTGCCAGCAGCTTCCACCCGGGGGTTGAGCAGTTCTTC. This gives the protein CASSFHPGVEQFF.

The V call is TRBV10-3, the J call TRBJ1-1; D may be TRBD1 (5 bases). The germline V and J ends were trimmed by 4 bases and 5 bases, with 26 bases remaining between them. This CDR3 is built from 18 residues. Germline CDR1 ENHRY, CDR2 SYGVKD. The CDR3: CAISAGRQGHGLYTEAFF. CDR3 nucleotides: TGTGCCATCAGTGCTGGGAGGCAGGGTCACGGCTTATATACTGAAGCTTTCTTT.

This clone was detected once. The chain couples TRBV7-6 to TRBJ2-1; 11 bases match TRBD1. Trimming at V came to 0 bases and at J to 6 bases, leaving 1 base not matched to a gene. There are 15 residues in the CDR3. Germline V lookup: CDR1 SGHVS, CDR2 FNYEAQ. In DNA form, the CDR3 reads TGTGCCAGCAGCTTAGCGGGACAGGGGGGCAATGAGCAGTTCTTC. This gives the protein CASSLAGQGGNEQFF.

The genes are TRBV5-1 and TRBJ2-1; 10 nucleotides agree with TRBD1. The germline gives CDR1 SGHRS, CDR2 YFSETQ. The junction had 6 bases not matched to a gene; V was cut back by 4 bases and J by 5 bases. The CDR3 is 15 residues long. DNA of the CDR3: TGCGCCAGCAGCCAACCCGGGACAGGGGACAATGAGCAGTTCTTC. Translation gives CASSQPGTGDNEQFF.